The clone carrying this TCR beta chain was seen repeatedly, ten times or more. Its antigen is as yet unknown. In TCRdb, the RT-PCR reads were re-called with MiXCR into one record per CDR3 protein. The table shows 560,000 or so distinct CDR3 sequences, with around 8% occurring only once. The data are from a study of response to subunit inactivated influenza vaccine. Study-level results: T cells newly recruited by each seasonal influenza vaccination are few, the authors suggested.

V was trimmed by 1 base and J by 0 bases, leaving 6 bases between them. CDR1 is SGHTA, CDR2 FQGNSA, per germline. This CDR3 is 15 amino acids long. This chain joins TRBV7-2 and TRBJ1-4; D gene ambiguous. The sample in question was PBMCs from blood, obtained less than 30 months after vaccination. This clonotype was obtained from a man between 50 and 69 years old who received an inactivated influenza vaccine. The CDR3 reads CASSLVGATNEKLFF. The CDR3 coding sequence is TGTGCCAGCAGCTTAGTTGGGGCAACTAATGAAAAACTGTTTTTT.